The rows below give T cell receptor beta chains drawn from one sample of a study of blood T cells in healthy people across ages. MiXCR was run by TCRdb on the 5' RACE reads, yielding one entry per CDR3 protein. The top ten hold about 26% of the sample, which has 580,000 or so distinct CDR3 sequences, around 48% seen once. What was sequenced was blood. These TCRs come from a man older than 75 in good health. Both conserved end residues are part of each CDR3. Each record gives: D gene, J gene, V gene, clone size, CDR3 DNA, CDR3 protein. D genes are given only for firm matches. Size is omitted from some rows. Given values are once, few, many or a class for expanded clones.

D gene: -
J gene: TRBJ2-1
V gene: TRBV6-2/TRBV6-3
clone size: few
CDR3 DNA: TGTGCCAGCCGCCCAGACGGGGGTAGAGTTGAGCAGTTCTTC
CDR3 protein: CASRPDGGRVEQFF

D gene: TRBD1
J gene: TRBJ2-7
V gene: TRBV12-3/TRBV12-4
clone size: -
CDR3 DNA: TGTGCCAGCAGCTACTTTCCCGGGACAGGGCACAAGTCCTACGAGCAGTACTTC
CDR3 protein: CASSYFPGTGHKSYEQYF

D gene: -
J gene: TRBJ1-1
V gene: TRBV4-3
clone size: -
CDR3 DNA: TGCGCCAGCAGCCAAGAGAGGAAGACTGAAGCTTTCTTT
CDR3 protein: CASSQERKTEAFF

D gene: -
J gene: TRBJ2-1
V gene: TRBV14
clone size: -
CDR3 DNA: TGTGCCAGCAGCCAATTGTCGGGTAGCGGCGATTACAATGAGCAGTTCTTC
CDR3 protein: CASSQLSGSGDYNEQFF

D gene: -
J gene: TRBJ2-6
V gene: TRBV4-3
clone size: -
CDR3 DNA: TGCGCCAGCAGCTCCTGGTCGGGGGCCAACGTCCTGACTTTC
CDR3 protein: CASSSWSGANVLTF

D gene: -
J gene: TRBJ2-3
V gene: TRBV29-1
clone size: few
CDR3 DNA: TGCAGCGCCGAAGGGCCAGGAATGTCAGATACGCAGTATTTT
CDR3 protein: CSAEGPGMSDTQYF

D gene: -
J gene: TRBJ1-2
V gene: TRBV5-6
clone size: -
CDR3 DNA: TGTGCCAGCAGCTTGGGACACCGATATGGCTACACCTTC
CDR3 protein: CASSLGHRYGYTF

D gene: -
J gene: TRBJ2-3
V gene: TRBV7-2
clone size: few
CDR3 DNA: TGTGCCAGCAGCTTAGCTCGTCACACAGATACGCAGTATTTT
CDR3 protein: CASSLARHTDTQYF

D gene: -
J gene: TRBJ1-2
V gene: TRBV20-1
clone size: few
CDR3 DNA: TGCAGTGCTAGAGATTTCGGGGGGCTTTCGAACTATGGCTACACCTTC
CDR3 protein: CSARDFGGLSNYGYTF

D gene: TRBD2
J gene: TRBJ2-3
V gene: TRBV4-3
clone size: many
CDR3 DNA: TGCGCCAGCAGCCAAGATAGAGCGGGAGATGGAGATACGCAGTATTTT
CDR3 protein: CASSQDRAGDGDTQYF

D gene: -
J gene: TRBJ2-7
V gene: TRBV4-1
clone size: -
CDR3 DNA: TGCGCCAGCAGCCCTAGTCCCCTGAGCTCCTACGAGCAGTACTTC
CDR3 protein: CASSPSPLSSYEQYF

D gene: TRBD1
J gene: TRBJ2-2
V gene: TRBV20-1
clone size: few
CDR3 DNA: TGCAGTGCCCCAGACAGGGGGTTCACCGGGGAGCTGTTTTTT
CDR3 protein: CSAPDRGFTGELFF

D gene: -
J gene: TRBJ1-1
V gene: TRBV7-2
clone size: -
CDR3 DNA: TGTGCCAGCAGTACAACGGGGGCTCGGACTGAAGCTTTCTTT
CDR3 protein: CASSTTGARTEAFF

D gene: -
J gene: TRBJ2-5
V gene: TRBV20-1
clone size: many
CDR3 DNA: TGCAGTGCTAGATTTCAACAAGAGACCCAGTACTTC
CDR3 protein: CSARFQQETQYF

D gene: TRBD1
J gene: TRBJ2-3
V gene: TRBV10-3
clone size: -
CDR3 DNA: TGTGCCATCAGTGAGCGTCGGGGACAGGGCTTTTATCTTCATACGCAGTATTTT
CDR3 protein: CAISERRGQGFYLHTQYF

D gene: TRBD1
J gene: TRBJ2-5
V gene: TRBV7-2
clone size: many
CDR3 DNA: TGTGCCAGCAGTATTGAGGACAGGTACCAAGAGACCCAGTACTTC
CDR3 protein: CASSIEDRYQETQYF

D gene: -
J gene: TRBJ2-6
V gene: TRBV28
clone size: -
CDR3 DNA: TGTGCCAGCACTTGGACAAGGAGCTCTGGGGCCAACGTCCTGACTTTC
CDR3 protein: CASTWTRSSGANVLTF

D gene: -
J gene: TRBJ2-5
V gene: TRBV7-9
clone size: -
CDR3 DNA: TGTGCCAGCAGCCCAACGGGGGGCCCCCCGTACTTC
CDR3 protein: CASSPTGGPPYF

D gene: TRBD2
J gene: TRBJ2-3
V gene: TRBV29-1
clone size: few
CDR3 DNA: TGCAGCGTTGAAGCGGCTAGCGGGAACACAGATACGCAGTATTTT
CDR3 protein: CSVEAASGNTDTQYF

D gene: TRBD2
J gene: TRBJ2-3
V gene: TRBV30
clone size: -
CDR3 DNA: TGTGCCTGGAGTGTTCTAGCGGGGGGCAGGACAGATACGCAGTATTTT
CDR3 protein: CAWSVLAGGRTDTQYF

D gene: TRBD2
J gene: TRBJ2-7
V gene: TRBV28
clone size: few
CDR3 DNA: TGTGCCAGCAGCGCTCTCTCTAGCGGAGCTTCCTACGAGCAGTACTTC
CDR3 protein: CASSALSSGASYEQYF

D gene: -
J gene: TRBJ1-4
V gene: TRBV12-3/TRBV12-4
clone size: -
CDR3 DNA: TGTGCCAGCAGGCGAACTGGGCAGGGTATTGAAAAACTGTTTTTT
CDR3 protein: CASRRTGQGIEKLFF

D gene: -
J gene: TRBJ1-6
V gene: TRBV18
clone size: -
CDR3 DNA: TGTGCCAGCTCATCAAACAGGGAAGGCTCACCCCTCCACTTT
CDR3 protein: CASSSNREGSPLHF

D gene: -
J gene: TRBJ1-6
V gene: TRBV7-8
clone size: -
CDR3 DNA: TGTGCCAGCGGGGTTTTCGGAAATTCACCCCTCCACTTT
CDR3 protein: CASGVFGNSPLHF

D gene: TRBD2
J gene: TRBJ2-5
V gene: TRBV4-1
clone size: -
CDR3 DNA: TGCGCCAGCAGCCAGGACATGTATGGCGGGGGGGCTCAGACCCAGTACTTC
CDR3 protein: CASSQDMYGGGAQTQYF

D gene: -
J gene: TRBJ2-1
V gene: TRBV6-5
clone size: -
CDR3 DNA: TGTGCCAGCAACTACGACCGGAGCTTACCCAATGAGCAGTTCTTC
CDR3 protein: CASNYDRSLPNEQFF

D gene: -
J gene: TRBJ2-3
V gene: TRBV9
clone size: once
CDR3 DNA: TGTGCCAGCAGCGAGACCCAGGGGAGAGATACGCAGTATTTT
CDR3 protein: CASSETQGRDTQYF